The rows below give T cell receptor beta chains drawn from one sample of a study of blood T cell repertoires in COVID-19. Assay: immunoSEQ multiplex PCR; the TCRdb copy retains only in-frame clones and omits some. The sample has 47,000 or so clones, about 76% seen once. Sequenced: peripheral blood. These receptor sequences come from a woman of 80 years or more with COVID-19, enrolled during active disease. The conserved cysteine and the conserved F or W are not part of the CDR3 here. Fields, in order: V gene, J gene, clone size, CDR3 protein. Clone size is stated in some rows and not others, as once, few, many or a class when expanded.

v_gene: TRBV19; j_gene: TRBJ2-1; abundance: -; CDR3aa: ASSMAGNRNEQF
v_gene: TRBV5-4; j_gene: TRBJ2-5; abundance: large; CDR3aa: ASTYWGVQQETQY
v_gene: TRBV18; j_gene: TRBJ2-1; abundance: few; CDR3aa: ASSPGQGQSEQF
v_gene: TRBV19; j_gene: TRBJ1-2; abundance: -; CDR3aa: ASSTALGTGVGYT
v_gene: TRBV7-9; j_gene: TRBJ1-2; abundance: -; CDR3aa: ASSSAGTGGDLYGYT
v_gene: TRBV6-5; j_gene: TRBJ1-2; abundance: once; CDR3aa: ASSIQGAQGYT
v_gene: TRBV12-3/TRBV12-4; j_gene: TRBJ1-5; abundance: -; CDR3aa: ASRNGGQPQH
v_gene: TRBV27; j_gene: TRBJ2-6; abundance: -; CDR3aa: ASRWGSGANVLT
v_gene: TRBV9; j_gene: TRBJ2-3; abundance: -; CDR3aa: ASSVVPSGASTDTQY
v_gene: TRBV28; j_gene: TRBJ2-3; abundance: -; CDR3aa: ASSQILAALSTDTQY
v_gene: TRBV5-1; j_gene: TRBJ2-6; abundance: once; CDR3aa: ASSRGRGSGANVLT
v_gene: TRBV28; j_gene: TRBJ2-1; abundance: -; CDR3aa: ASSFGGRNEQF
v_gene: TRBV19; j_gene: TRBJ2-6; abundance: -; CDR3aa: ASSIRGGANVLT
v_gene: TRBV6-5; j_gene: TRBJ2-1; abundance: -; CDR3aa: ASSYRGSLSNEQF
v_gene: TRBV7-2; j_gene: TRBJ2-2; abundance: once; CDR3aa: ASSSFGMSGKGGELF
v_gene: TRBV10-2; j_gene: TRBJ1-1; abundance: -; CDR3aa: ASSEQGALLSSKAF
v_gene: TRBV30; j_gene: TRBJ1-6; abundance: -; CDR3aa: AWNSGVRSPLH
v_gene: TRBV27; j_gene: TRBJ1-2; abundance: -; CDR3aa: ASSIRTGGFGYT
v_gene: TRBV6-5; j_gene: TRBJ1-2; abundance: -; CDR3aa: ASTMRGSGYGYT
v_gene: TRBV5-6; j_gene: TRBJ2-5; abundance: -; CDR3aa: ASSGWTGIQETQY
v_gene: TRBV28; j_gene: TRBJ2-3; abundance: -; CDR3aa: ASSFTGTDTQY
v_gene: TRBV11-2; j_gene: TRBJ2-1; abundance: -; CDR3aa: ASSLRESGGGPSYNEQF
v_gene: TRBV19; j_gene: TRBJ2-6; abundance: -; CDR3aa: ASSPRTGSFSGANVLT
v_gene: TRBV7-2; j_gene: TRBJ2-5; abundance: -; CDR3aa: ASSPGQAFQETQY
v_gene: TRBV28; j_gene: TRBJ2-7; abundance: -; CDR3aa: ASSSNFYEQY
v_gene: TRBV6-1; j_gene: TRBJ1-2; abundance: -; CDR3aa: ASSLPGSNYGYT
v_gene: TRBV15; j_gene: TRBJ2-7; abundance: -; CDR3aa: ATSRGTGTYEQY
v_gene: TRBV10-3; j_gene: TRBJ2-3; abundance: -; CDR3aa: AISESFQGQGMAQY
v_gene: TRBV19; j_gene: TRBJ1-5; abundance: once; CDR3aa: ASSDTGDQPQH
v_gene: TRBV3-1/TRBV3-2; j_gene: TRBJ1-1; abundance: -; CDR3aa: ASSQVHTSNTEAF
v_gene: TRBV6-5; j_gene: TRBJ1-1; abundance: few; CDR3aa: ASISGQGQRAF
v_gene: TRBV28; j_gene: TRBJ2-7; abundance: few; CDR3aa: ASSLGRGLSYEQY
v_gene: TRBV2; j_gene: TRBJ2-1; abundance: few; CDR3aa: ASNAGRPPF
v_gene: TRBV2; j_gene: TRBJ2-2; abundance: -; CDR3aa: ASRPGQGNTGELF
v_gene: TRBV19; j_gene: TRBJ2-2; abundance: -; CDR3aa: ASTGTSAGELF
v_gene: TRBV5-6; j_gene: TRBJ1-1; abundance: -; CDR3aa: ASSSRGGNTEAF
v_gene: TRBV24-1; j_gene: TRBJ2-1; abundance: -; CDR3aa: ATSAETENNEQF
v_gene: TRBV28; j_gene: TRBJ2-7; abundance: few; CDR3aa: AGRTGSNEQY
v_gene: TRBV4-1; j_gene: TRBJ1-1; abundance: -; CDR3aa: ASSQNRGEEAF
v_gene: TRBV5-1; j_gene: TRBJ2-3; abundance: once; CDR3aa: ASSHPGLADFTDTQY
v_gene: TRBV5-1; j_gene: TRBJ2-3; abundance: -; CDR3aa: ASSLITSTDTQY
v_gene: TRBV3-1/TRBV3-2; j_gene: TRBJ2-1; abundance: -; CDR3aa: ASSLDRDHNEQF
v_gene: TRBV6-4; j_gene: TRBJ2-3; abundance: few; CDR3aa: ASSISPTGGGTDTQY
v_gene: TRBV9; j_gene: TRBJ2-1; abundance: -; CDR3aa: ASSVGGSYNEQF
v_gene: TRBV2; j_gene: TRBJ2-4; abundance: -; CDR3aa: ASRRTGGFGSKNIQY
v_gene: TRBV13; j_gene: TRBJ1-4; abundance: -; CDR3aa: ASSSRDRGEKLF